These T cell receptor beta chains were read from a single sample in a study of Ad26.COV2.S vaccination and SARS-CoV-2 variants. Some clones are missing from TCRdb's copy, which holds only in-frame ones; the method was immunoSEQ multiplex PCR. The sample has some 370,000 clones, roughly 85% seen once. Sequencing used peripheral blood, obtained in a trial of Ad26.COV2.S vaccine versus placebo. The receptors stem from a person aged 18-65 years who received the Ad26.COV2.S COVID-19 vaccine or a placebo. Both conserved end residues are part of each CDR3. The D gene is left open where the match is weak. Only some rows state a clone size, as once, few, many or a class for expanded clones.

clone size: -; D gene: TRBD2; V gene: TRBV7-9; J gene: TRBJ2-5; CDR3 length: 15; CDR3 protein: CASSLVTAGQETQYF; CDR3 DNA: TGTGCCAGCAGCTTAGTGACAGCGGGGCAAGAGACCCAGTACTTC
clone size: -; D gene: -; V gene: TRBV9; J gene: TRBJ1-4; CDR3 length: 15; CDR3 protein: CASSSGEQGNEKLFF; CDR3 DNA: TGTGCCAGCAGCTCCGGGGAACAGGGCAATGAAAAACTGTTTTTT
clone size: -; D gene: -; V gene: TRBV6-6; J gene: TRBJ2-1; CDR3 length: 14; CDR3 protein: CATGGGAYYNEQFF; CDR3 DNA: TGTGCCACCGGAGGAGGCGCTTACTACAATGAGCAGTTCTTC
clone size: -; D gene: -; V gene: TRBV7-6; J gene: TRBJ1-2; CDR3 length: 15; CDR3 protein: CASSRTQEGNYGYTF; CDR3 DNA: TGTGCCAGCTCTCGGACCCAAGAAGGGAACTATGGCTACACCTTC
clone size: -; D gene: TRBD2; V gene: TRBV30; J gene: TRBJ2-7; CDR3 length: 17; CDR3 protein: CAWSVETSGRGGYEQYF; CDR3 DNA: TGTGCCTGGAGTGTTGAGACTAGCGGGAGAGGGGGCTACGAGCAGTACTTC
clone size: few; D gene: -; V gene: TRBV4-1; J gene: TRBJ2-2; CDR3 length: 16; CDR3 protein: CASSPLGRTITGELFF; CDR3 DNA: TGCGCCAGCAGCCCCCTGGGGCGGACTATTACCGGGGAGCTGTTTTTT
clone size: -; D gene: -; V gene: TRBV11-3; J gene: TRBJ2-1; CDR3 length: 15; CDR3 protein: CASSQGSHSYNEQFF; CDR3 DNA: TGTGCCAGCAGCCAAGGGAGTCATAGCTACAATGAGCAGTTCTTC
clone size: few; D gene: -; V gene: TRBV10-1; J gene: TRBJ2-1; CDR3 length: 14; CDR3 protein: CAQAGPHMGNEQFF; CDR3 DNA: TGCGCCCAGGCTGGACCTCATATGGGCAATGAGCAGTTCTTC
clone size: -; D gene: -; V gene: TRBV14; J gene: TRBJ1-5; CDR3 length: 16; CDR3 protein: CASSQGSSQGNQPQHF; CDR3 DNA: TGTGCCAGCAGCCAGGGTTCGTCTCAGGGGAATCAGCCCCAGCATTTT
clone size: -; D gene: TRBD1; V gene: TRBV4-2; J gene: TRBJ2-3; CDR3 length: 16; CDR3 protein: CASSQAGQELSDTQYF; CDR3 DNA: TGTGCCAGCAGCCAAGCGGGACAGGAGCTATCAGATACGCAGTATTTT
clone size: once; D gene: TRBD2; V gene: TRBV6-1; J gene: TRBJ2-7; CDR3 length: 14; CDR3 protein: CASSELAGPDEQYF; CDR3 DNA: TGTGCCAGCAGTGAACTAGCGGGACCGGACGAGCAGTACTTC
clone size: -; D gene: TRBD1; V gene: TRBV12-5; J gene: TRBJ2-5; CDR3 length: 15; CDR3 protein: CASGPGTGVIETQYF; CDR3 DNA: TGTGCTAGTGGTCCCGGGACAGGGGTCATAGAGACCCAGTACTTC
clone size: -; D gene: -; V gene: TRBV7-9; J gene: TRBJ1-5; CDR3 length: 13; CDR3 protein: CASSLSVGQPQHF; CDR3 DNA: TGTGCCAGCAGCTTATCAGTCGGTCAGCCCCAGCATTTT
clone size: -; D gene: -; V gene: TRBV4-1; J gene: TRBJ1-2; CDR3 length: 14; CDR3 protein: CASSQGTGLGGYTF; CDR3 DNA: TGCGCCAGCAGCCAAGGGACCGGATTGGGTGGCTACACCTTC
clone size: -; D gene: TRBD2; V gene: TRBV2; J gene: TRBJ2-7; CDR3 length: 15; CDR3 protein: CASSVSGSGTYEQYF; CDR3 DNA: TGTGCCAGCAGTGTCAGCGGGAGTGGGACCTACGAGCAGTACTTC
clone size: -; D gene: -; V gene: TRBV6-5; J gene: TRBJ1-2; CDR3 length: 15; CDR3 protein: CASSYSRQANYGYTF; CDR3 DNA: TGTGCCAGCAGTTACTCAAGACAGGCTAACTATGGCTACACCTTC
clone size: -; D gene: -; V gene: TRBV7-2; J gene: TRBJ1-1; CDR3 length: 13; CDR3 protein: CASSLQGYTEAFF; CDR3 DNA: TGTGCCAGCAGTCTACAGGGTTACACTGAAGCTTTCTTT
clone size: -; D gene: -; V gene: TRBV30; J gene: TRBJ1-2; CDR3 length: 11; CDR3 protein: CAWIRFYGYTF; CDR3 DNA: TGTGCCTGGATTCGTTTCTATGGCTACACCTTC
clone size: -; D gene: -; V gene: TRBV9; J gene: TRBJ2-2; CDR3 length: 13; CDR3 protein: CASSVGQRGELFF; CDR3 DNA: TGTGCCAGCAGCGTAGGGCAGCGGGGGGAGCTGTTTTTT
clone size: -; D gene: -; V gene: TRBV12-5; J gene: TRBJ2-1; CDR3 length: 14; CDR3 protein: CASANSGAYNEQFF; CDR3 DNA: TGTGCTAGTGCCAACTCGGGGGCGTACAATGAGCAGTTCTTC
clone size: -; D gene: -; V gene: TRBV18; J gene: TRBJ2-7; CDR3 length: 15; CDR3 protein: CASSPRTGGSYEQYF; CDR3 DNA: TGTGCCAGCTCACCACGAACCGGTGGTTCCTACGAGCAGTACTTC
clone size: -; D gene: -; V gene: TRBV6-5; J gene: TRBJ1-5; CDR3 length: 13; CDR3 protein: CASSLDLYQPQHF; CDR3 DNA: TGTGCCAGCAGCCTCGACTTATATCAGCCCCAGCATTTT
clone size: few; D gene: TRBD1; V gene: TRBV2; J gene: TRBJ2-2; CDR3 length: 15; CDR3 protein: CASKRQGANTGELFF; CDR3 DNA: TGTGCCAGCAAGCGACAGGGGGCAAACACCGGGGAGCTGTTTTTT
clone size: once; D gene: -; V gene: TRBV4-3; J gene: TRBJ2-7; CDR3 length: 15; CDR3 protein: CASSPDQGPSYEQYF; CDR3 DNA: TGCGCCAGCAGCCCAGACCAAGGCCCTTCCTACGAGCAGTACTTC
clone size: -; D gene: -; V gene: TRBV29-1; J gene: TRBJ1-3; CDR3 length: 11; CDR3 protein: CSGMGGSTIYF; CDR3 DNA: TGCAGCGGGATGGGGGGATCCACCATATATTTT
clone size: -; D gene: TRBD1; V gene: TRBV4-1; J gene: TRBJ1-1; CDR3 length: 14; CDR3 protein: CASSRRQGNTEAFF; CDR3 DNA: TGCGCCAGCAGCCGGCGACAGGGGAACACTGAAGCTTTCTTT
clone size: -; D gene: -; V gene: TRBV18; J gene: TRBJ1-6; CDR3 length: 15; CDR3 protein: CASSPPGTRNSPLHF; CDR3 DNA: TGTGCCAGCTCACCCCCCGGGACAAGAAATTCACCCCTCCACTTT
clone size: -; D gene: -; V gene: TRBV12-3/TRBV12-4; J gene: TRBJ2-2; CDR3 length: 11; CDR3 protein: CASSLERELFF; CDR3 DNA: TGTGCCAGCAGTTTAGAGCGGGAGCTGTTTTTT
clone size: -; D gene: TRBD1; V gene: TRBV5-4; J gene: TRBJ1-5; CDR3 length: 15; CDR3 protein: CANSLGGQGDQPQHF; CDR3 DNA: TGTGCCAACAGCTTGGGGGGACAGGGGGATCAGCCCCAGCATTTT
clone size: -; D gene: -; V gene: TRBV5-5; J gene: TRBJ1-1; CDR3 length: 13; CDR3 protein: CASSPLTGTEAFF; CDR3 DNA: TGTGCCAGCAGCCCTCTGACAGGAACTGAAGCTTTCTTT
clone size: few; D gene: TRBD1; V gene: TRBV6-5; J gene: TRBJ1-5; CDR3 length: 14; CDR3 protein: CASSKQGRDQPQHF; CDR3 DNA: TGTGCCAGCAGCAAACAGGGGAGAGATCAGCCCCAGCATTTT
clone size: -; D gene: -; V gene: TRBV27; J gene: TRBJ2-7; CDR3 length: 14; CDR3 protein: CASSFVRYPYEQYF; CDR3 DNA: TGTGCCAGCAGTTTTGTGCGTTACCCCTACGAGCAGTACTTC
clone size: -; D gene: -; V gene: TRBV7-9; J gene: TRBJ2-1; CDR3 length: 13; CDR3 protein: CASRYDRYNEQFF; CDR3 DNA: TGTGCCAGCAGATACGACAGATACAATGAGCAGTTCTTC
clone size: -; D gene: -; V gene: TRBV5-1; J gene: TRBJ1-1; CDR3 length: 13; CDR3 protein: CASSVDSATEAFF; CDR3 DNA: TGCGCCAGCAGCGTGGACAGTGCCACTGAAGCTTTCTTT
clone size: once; D gene: -; V gene: TRBV21-1; J gene: TRBJ2-3; CDR3 length: 19; CDR3 protein: CASSPRGGLAGGDTDTQYF; CDR3 DNA: TGTGCCAGCAGCCCCCGGGGGGGACTAGCGGGTGGAGACACAGATACGCAGTATTTT
clone size: -; D gene: -; V gene: TRBV25-1; J gene: TRBJ2-7; CDR3 length: 14; CDR3 protein: CASSEARHSHEQYF; CDR3 DNA: TGTGCCAGCAGTGAAGCGCGCCACTCACACGAGCAGTACTTC
clone size: -; D gene: -; V gene: TRBV5-1; J gene: TRBJ2-4; CDR3 length: 16; CDR3 protein: CASSLDRGYVGNIQYF; CDR3 DNA: TGCGCCAGCAGCTTGGATCGGGGGTACGTCGGAAACATTCAGTACTTC
clone size: -; D gene: -; V gene: TRBV6-5; J gene: TRBJ2-7; CDR3 length: 11; CDR3 protein: CASRREGLGNF; CDR3 DNA: TGTGCCAGCAGACGAGAAGGGCTAGGGAACTTC
clone size: -; D gene: TRBD2; V gene: TRBV3-1/TRBV3-2; J gene: TRBJ2-7; CDR3 length: 17; CDR3 protein: CASSPRLAGVSHYEQYF; CDR3 DNA: TGTGCCAGCAGCCCCCGACTAGCGGGAGTTTCCCACTACGAGCAGTACTTC
clone size: -; D gene: -; V gene: TRBV6-2/TRBV6-3; J gene: TRBJ2-7; CDR3 length: 11; CDR3 protein: CASSRSYEQYF; CDR3 DNA: TGTGCCAGCAGTAGATCCTACGAGCAGTACTTC
clone size: -; D gene: -; V gene: TRBV4-1; J gene: TRBJ1-5; CDR3 length: 13; CDR3 protein: CASSQDTGQPQHF; CDR3 DNA: TGCGCCAGCAGCCAAGATACGGGGCAGCCCCAGCATTTT